The 27 T cell receptor beta chains given below trace back to one sample, sequenced in a study of tumor and adjacent non-tumor tissue in lung cancer. RNA was extracted from bulk tissue without any cell sorting. TCRbeta libraries were built with three rounds of nested PCR, modified from ARM-PCR. TCRdb passed the multiplex PCR reads through MiXCR, listing each CDR3 protein once. This sample has about 75,000 distinct CDR3 sequences, with around four fifths found just once. Sample: lung tumor tissue. These receptors were taken from a woman aged 45-60 years with non-small cell lung cancer.

The chain has TRBV6-1 and TRBJ1-6, with unresolved D. V was trimmed by 0 bases and J by 18 bases, leaving 9 bases between them. Germline CDR1 MNHNS, CDR2 SASEGT. This CDR3 is 11 amino acids long. DNA of the CDR3: TGTGCCAGCAGTGAAGCTTCACCGCCCCACTTT. Encoded protein: CASSEASPPHF.

This clonotype came up many times. One base away lies a much larger clone, so this may be a sequencing read error. The V gene is TRBV12-3 or TRBV12-4, the J gene TRBJ2-5; TRBD2 is a possible D gene (5 bases). The CDR3 consists of 11 residues. The CDR3 region is CASSSWETRYF. The CDR3 nucleotides are TGTGCCAGCAGTTCGTGGGAGACCCGGTACTTC.

This rearrangement joins TRBV20-1 to TRBJ1-1; TRBD1 is a possible D gene (5 bases). V was trimmed by 0 bases and J by 4 bases, leaving 15 bases between them. In germline, CDR1 is DFQATT, CDR2 SNEGSKA (reference sequence). CDR3 size: 15 residues. CDR3 nucleotide sequence: TGCAGTGCTAGAGATTCGCGGGGACCGAGCACTGAAGCTTTCTTT. Its protein is CSARDSRGPSTEAFF.

V usage is TRBV29-1 and J usage is TRBJ1-4, with D possibly TRBD1 on 5 matching bases. The CDR3 consists of 12 residues. V shed 6 bases and J shed 10 bases, with 15 bases lying between them. Germline lookup yields CDR1 SQVTM and CDR2 ANQGSEA. The CDR3 loop reads CSVEHRGGKLFF. The CDR3 nucleotides read TGCAGCGTAGAACACCGTGGGGGAAAACTGTTTTTT.

This clonotype showed up many times. The chain is built from TRBV6-5 and TRBJ1-1; D unclear. V gave up 6 bases and J gave up 9 bases, with 11 bases separating them. The CDR3 is 11 amino acids. Per germline, CDR1 MNHEY and CDR2 SVGAGI. The CDR3 sequence is CASSTVGKAFF. The CDR3 DNA reads as TGTGCCAGCAGCACCGTGGGGAAAGCTTTCTTT.

On this clonotype: At one end the junction does not follow the germline gene, possibly because of a read error. This chain joins TRBV12-3 or TRBV12-4 and TRBJ2-1; 7 bases map to TRBD2. CDR3 length: 15 residues. In DNA, the CDR3 is TGTGCTAGCAGCCCGGCACGGGGAGGGCCCAATGAGCACTTCTTC. This codes for CASSPARGGPNEHFF.

This clonotype was seen many times. V and J are TRBV10-1 and TRBJ2-2; the D is unclear. CDR1 WNHNN and CDR2 SYGVQD come from the germline V gene (reference sequence). Trimming cost V 3 bases and J 3 bases, with 5 bases left between them. The CDR3 consists of 13 residues. The CDR3 loop is CASSDLYTGELFF. In DNA form, the CDR3 reads TGCGCCAGCAGTGACCTGTACACCGGGGAGCTGTTTTTT.

This clonotype was seen repeatedly, ten times or more. The V and J genes are TRBV20-1 and TRBJ2-2, with D maybe TRBD2 (6 bases). This CDR3 spans 17 amino acids. The germline gives CDR1 DFQATT, CDR2 SNEGSKA (reference sequence). V was pared by 0 bases and J by 2 bases, with 16 bases between. Here the CDR3 DNA reads TGCAGTGCTAGAGAGCCTAAGGGGAGGCCTAACACCGGGGAGCTGTTTTTT. Amino acids: CSAREPKGRPNTGELFF.

Remarks on this clonotype: An end of the junction differs from the germline gene, which may be a read error. The V and J genes are TRBV6-5 and TRBJ1-2; 12 positions agree with TRBD1. The CDR3 has 17 amino acids. Germline CDR1 reads MNHEY; CDR2 reads SVGAGI. The CDR3: CASGGGQGASDFYGYSF. The CDR3 DNA reads as TGTGCCAGCGGTGGGGGACAGGGGGCGTCCGATTTCTATGGCTACAGCTTC.

This chain uses TRBV20-1 with TRBJ2-3; D not resolved. Trimming shortened V by 0 bases and J by 6 bases, and 19 bases separated the two germline ends. The CDR3 contains 16 residues. Germline values: CDR1 DFQATT, CDR2 SNEGSKA (reference sequence). CDR3 bases: TGCAGTGCTAGAGAGGTAGGCCTATCAACCACTGATACGCAGTATTTT. Translation: CSAREVGLSTTDTQYF.

On this clonotype itself: This may stem from a read error, because a much larger clone lies one nucleotide away. The rearrangement links TRBV5-5 to TRBJ2-1, with 11 bases lining up with TRBD2. J gave up 6 bases and V 4 bases, and 6 bases lay outside the gene matches. CDR3 length: 15 residues. Germline CDR1 and CDR2: SGHKS and YYEKEE (reference sequence). CDR3 sequence (DNA): TGTGCCAGCAGCCTGACTAGCGGGACGTCCAATGAGCAGTTCTTC. Translated, it gives CASSLTSGTSNEQFF.

The rearrangement links TRBV28 to TRBJ1-5, with 7 bases that match TRBD1. The CDR3 covers 18 residues. Germline values: CDR1 MDHEN, CDR2 SYDVKM. J lost 0 bases, V lost 9 bases, and 17 bases had no gene match. DNA of the CDR3: TGTGCCAGTGGTCCCTGGGAGGGGGCGCGTGATAGCAATCAGCCCCAGCATTTT. This codes for CASGPWEGARDSNQPQHF.

Of note for this clonotype: A much larger clone lies a single base off, so this may be a read error. The missing conserved phenylalanine or tryptophan at the end of this CDR3 makes a read error likely. The rearrangement links TRBV28 to TRBJ1-1; no definite D call. Trimming shortened V by 6 bases and J by 8 bases, and 10 bases separated the two germline ends. There are 11 residues in the CDR3. The germline CDR1 and CDR2 sequences are MDHEN and SYDVKM. CDR3 bases: TGTGCCAGCAGCCGGTACCGCGAAGCTTTCATT. Protein: CASSRYREAFI.

As to this clonotype: The CDR3 end shows no conserved phenylalanine or tryptophan, and so a read error is likely. The DNA is left out, because the CDR3 cannot be placed on it with certainty; the CDR3 is given as TCRdb lists it. The chain uses TRBV29-1 and TRBJ1-2. 12 amino acids form the CDR3, both terminal residues included. The germline gives CDR1 SQVTM, CDR2 ANQGSEA. The CDR3 protein is CSVGGLQWGYIS.

This clonotype occurred many times. The chain is built from TRBV12-3 or TRBV12-4 and TRBJ2-7; the D is unclear. The V and J ends lost 4 bases and 5 bases respectively, with 9 bases between them. This CDR3 comprises 12 residues. In nucleotides, the CDR3 is TGTGCCAGCAGTTGGTACGGAAACGAGCAGTACTTC. Protein product: CASSWYGNEQYF.

The rearrangement joins TRBV6-1 to TRBJ2-1; 8 bases match TRBD2. The CDR3 runs to 15 residues. CDR1 and CDR2 (germline): MNHNS, SASEGT. In nucleotides, the CDR3 is TGTGCTAGCGGTGACCGAGCGGGAGCGGCGGATGAGCAGTTCTTC. Translating it yields CASGDRAGAADEQFF.

For this clonotype: Because the CDR3 is missing its conserved closing phenylalanine or tryptophan, this is likely a read error. The chain's CDR3 is CASSLDIAGPDRITNEKLFI. For the CDR3, the DNA is TGTGCTAGCAGCTTAGATATTGCAGGGCCCGATAGGATCACTAATGAAAAACTGTTTATT. The V and J genes are TRBV11-2 and TRBJ1-4; perhaps TRBD1 as D (5 bases). This CDR3 has 20 amino acids. The germline CDR1 and CDR2 sequences are SGHAT and FQNNGV.

The CDR3 here is CASSSGLAGRLHFF. Written as DNA, the CDR3 is TGTGCCAGCAGCTCGGGACTAGCGGGAAGGTTGCACTTCTTC. The chain employs TRBV11-1 and TRBJ2-1; 13 positions agree with TRBD2. The V segment lost 4 bases and the J segment 16 bases; nucleotides outside the gene matches: 10. The CDR3 is made up of 14 amino acids. Germline V lookup: CDR1 SGHAT, CDR2 FQDESV (reference sequence).

The chain employs TRBV18 and TRBJ1-1, with 12 bases matching TRBD1. V lost 3 bases, J lost 6 bases, and 5 bases stayed unmatched. The CDR3 extends over 15 amino acids. The germline gives CDR1 KGHSH, CDR2 LQKENI. The DNA for the CDR3 is TGTGCCAGCTCACCGAGGGACAGGGGGCAATCTGAAGCTTTCTTT. It encodes CASSPRDRGQSEAFF. Full variable domain (rest looked up from reference TRBV18 and TRBJ1-1): NAGVMQNPRHLVRRRGQEARLRCSPMKGHSHVYWYRQLPEEGLKFMVYLQKENIIDESGMPKERFSAEFPKEGPSILRIQQVVRGDSAAYFCASSPRDRGQSEAFFGQGTRLTVV.

Comment on this clonotype: One junction end disagrees with the germline gene, perhaps due to a read error. V usage is TRBV20-1 and J usage is TRBJ2-7; either TRBD1 or TRBD2 may supply D (5 bases each). CDR3 size: 13 residues. The germline gives CDR1 DFQATT, CDR2 SNEGSKA (reference sequence). This chain's CDR3 is CSARARGFYERYF. The CDR3 region has the DNA TGCAGTGCTAGAGCTCGGGGCTTCTACGAGCGGTACTTC.

In regard to this clonotype: An end of the junction does not agree with germline; a read error may underlie this. The gene calls are TRBV5-6 and TRBJ1-2; 8 bases align to TRBD1. Per the germline V gene, CDR1 is SGHDT and CDR2 is YYEEEE. CDR3 length: 15 amino acids. CDR3 in DNA: TGTGCTAGCAACTTTGGCATGGGACAGGACTATGGCTACACCTTC. This gives the protein CASNFGMGQDYGYTF.

A remark on this clonotype: At one end the junction does not follow the germline gene, possibly because of a read error. The chain is built from TRBV29-1 and TRBJ2-1; D is perhaps TRBD1 (8 bases). There are 15 residues in the CDR3. Germline CDR1 SQVTM, CDR2 ANQGSEA. As DNA, the CDR3 is TGCAGCGTTGATTCTTCCGGACAGGGAGGGGGTGAGCAGTTCTTT. It specifies CSVDSSGQGGGEQFF.

The chain links TRBV12-3 or TRBV12-4 to TRBJ2-1; TRBD2 is a possible D gene (6 bases). V was pared by 5 bases and J by 8 bases, with 25 bases between. The CDR3 sequence is 17 residues long. CDR3 in amino acids: CASSPHHLTGESDEQFF. For the CDR3, the DNA is TGTGCCAGCAGTCCCCACCACCTAACGGGAGAGTCAGATGAGCAGTTCTTC.

Concerning this clonotype: A read error may produce the germline difference seen at one junction end. The chain uses TRBV11-1 and TRBJ2-2; D ambiguous. The V gene's germline CDR1 is SGHAT and CDR2 FQDESV (reference sequence). The CDR3 sequence is 18 residues long. The CDR3 DNA follows: TGTGCCAGTAGCTTCGGAGTATGGGCACAGTTGAACACCGGGGAGCTGTTTTTT. Translated, it gives CASSFGVWAQLNTGELFF.

This clonotype was detected once. The CDR3 region is CASGDHLSGTGNEKLFF. The CDR3 nucleotides are TGTGCCAGCGGCGACCACCTCAGCGGGACAGGCAATGAAAAACTGTTTTTT. The chain is built from TRBV6-1 and TRBJ1-4; 8 bases match TRBD1. J was trimmed by 5 bases and V by 8 bases; bases with no gene match: 16. The CDR3 sequence is 17 residues long. Germline V gives CDR1 MNHNS, CDR2 SASEGT.

CDR3 bases: TGTGCCAGCAGTGGGACCGGGACAGGTCTCTCGGACTACGAGCAGTACTTC. Translating it yields CASSGTGTGLSDYEQYF. This chain links TRBV6-1 with TRBJ2-7; 8 positions match TRBD1. There are 17 residues in the CDR3. Trimming at V came to 4 bases and at J to 3 bases, leaving 14 bases not matched to a gene. Germline V CDR1 and CDR2: MNHNS, SASEGT.

This clonotype was seen a handful of times. The chain carries TRBV29-1 and TRBJ2-3, with 9 bases matching TRBD1. V lost 7 bases to trimming and J lost 2 bases; unmatched junction nucleotides: 16. Germline V gene sequence: CDR1 SQVTM, CDR2 ANQGSEA. This CDR3 is built from 17 residues. The CDR3 is CSADRPGQGIATDTQYF. The CDR3 DNA follows: TGCAGCGCGGACCGTCCGGGACAGGGTATCGCCACAGATACGCAGTATTTT.